One sample yielded the 31 T cell receptor beta chains listed below, sequenced in a study of T cell changes during pregnancy in multiple sclerosis. Generated by immunoSEQ multiplex PCR, the TCRdb table keeps only in-frame clones and is missing some. The sample lists 50,000 or so clones, about 92% occurring once. The sample in question was CD4+ T cells from peripheral blood mononuclear cells, obtained in the third trimester of pregnancy. These receptors were taken from a female donor with multiple sclerosis, enrolled in a pregnancy study.

The CDR3 region has the DNA TGTGCCAGCAGGTCTAGCGGTGTTTACAATGAGCAGTTCTTC. This sequence encodes CASRSSGVYNEQFF. V usage is TRBV27 and J usage is TRBJ2-1; 7 bases fit TRBD2. This CDR3 is 14 amino acids long. With V trimmed by 6 bases and J by 4 bases, 6 bases remained unmatched. Germline assignment: CDR1 MNHEY and CDR2 SMNVEV (reference sequence).

This clone has a single count. This chain links TRBV27 with TRBJ2-7, with TRBD2 matching over 10 bases. J gave up 6 bases and V 9 bases, and 14 bases lay outside the gene matches. Germline lookup yields CDR1 MNHEY and CDR2 SMNVEV (reference sequence). The CDR3 length is 15 residues. The CDR3 reads CARLGNGTSESEQYF. As DNA, the CDR3 is TGTGCCAGACTGGGGAACGGGACTAGCGAGTCCGAGCAGTACTTC.

This clone was found once. This chain connects TRBV7-2 to TRBJ2-7; the D gene is possibly TRBD1 (5 bases). Germline V gene sequence: CDR1 SGHTA, CDR2 FQGNSA. CDR3 size: 13 residues. V lost 6 bases to trimming and J lost 3 bases, with 12 bases between them. In DNA form, the CDR3 reads TGTGCCAGCAGTCCGATTACAGGCTACGAGCAGTACTTC. Amino acids: CASSPITGYEQYF.

This chain links TRBV4-3 with TRBJ1-2; a possible D gene is TRBD1 (6 bases). The V end lost 1 base, the J end lost 6 bases, and 15 bases lay between the germline ends. There are 15 residues in the CDR3. Germline assignment: CDR1 LGHNA and CDR2 YSLEER. Here the CDR3 reads CASSQAKRGFHGYTF. The CDR3 DNA reads TGCGCCAGCAGCCAAGCCAAGAGGGGGTTCCATGGCTACACCTTC.

The CDR3 region is CASSHFNSGNTIYF. In DNA form, the CDR3 reads TGCGCCAGCAGTCATTTCAACTCTGGAAACACCATATATTTT. The chain couples TRBV23-1 to TRBJ1-3; D is unresolved. TRBV23-1 is an open reading frame, and its role is uncertain. The CDR3 has 14 amino acids. The V end lost 3 bases, the J end lost 0 bases, and 6 bases lay between the germline ends.

The CDR3 protein is CASSDSTSGGGNEQFF. CDR3 DNA: TGTGCCAGCAGTGACTCAACTAGCGGGGGGGGGAATGAGCAGTTCTTC. J is TRBJ2-1 and V is TRBV6-4; 13 bases map to TRBD2. The CDR3 is 16 amino acids. V lost 0 bases, J lost 7 bases, and 3 bases stayed unmatched. CDR1 is MRHNA and CDR2 is SNTAGT in the germline V gene.

This chain uses TRBV4-1 with TRBJ1-6, with TRBD1 identical over 10 bases. Germline values: CDR1 MGHRA, CDR2 YSYEKL. J was trimmed by 9 bases and V by 0 bases; bases with no gene match: 8. The CDR3 has 17 residues. The CDR3 coding sequence is TGCGCCAGCAGCCAAGAAGGGTCCGGGACAGGGGTTTCACCCCTCCACTTT. It is translated as CASSQEGSGTGVSPLHF.

This rearrangement joins TRBV5-4 to TRBJ1-1; D call uncertain. CDR1 and CDR2 from the germline V gene are SGHNT and YYREEE (reference sequence). The length of the CDR3 is 15 residues. Trimming stripped 3 bases from V and 1 base from J, with 13 bases between. The CDR3 protein is CASSSVNRRNTEAFF. As DNA, the CDR3 is TGTGCCAGCAGCTCGGTGAACAGAAGGAACACTGAAGCTTTCTTT.

V gene TRBV6-1 combines with J gene TRBJ1-1; TRBD1 matches 8 bases. CDR3 length: 13 residues. The V and J ends lost 4 bases and 5 bases, in that order; junction bases with no gene match: 3. The germline gives CDR1 MNHNS, CDR2 SASEGT. The DNA for the CDR3 is TGTGCCAGCAGTGTGACAGGGGTTACTGAAGCTTTCTTT. Its translation is CASSVTGVTEAFF.

This clone occurred once. The rearrangement uses TRBV13 and TRBJ2-1; 8 bases are a match to TRBD2. The CDR3 covers 17 residues. V trimming: 2 bases; J trimming: 0 bases; junction bases outside the gene matches: 6. Germline loops: CDR1 PRHDT, CDR2 FYEKMQ (reference sequence). The CDR3 here is CASSLKVGGGSYNEQFF. The CDR3 DNA follows: TGTGCCAGCAGCTTAAAGGTCGGGGGGGGCTCCTACAATGAGCAGTTCTTC.

This chain links TRBV5-6 with TRBJ1-1, with 8 bases lining up with TRBD1. J lost 5 bases, V lost 4 bases, and 10 bases had no gene match. Looked up from germline, CDR1 is SGHDT and CDR2 is YYEEEE. CDR3 length: 15 amino acids. DNA of the CDR3: TGTGCCAGCAGCGGGTTGGACAGGGAGGGGACTGAAGCTTTCTTT. It codes for CASSGLDREGTEAFF.

V and J are TRBV11-1 and TRBJ1-1, with a tentative D call TRBD1 (6 bases). The V end lost 1 base, the J end lost 2 bases, and 8 bases lay between the germline ends. Germline assignment: CDR1 SGHAT and CDR2 FQDESV (reference sequence). The CDR3 consists of 14 residues. CDR3: CASSLEDSNTEAFF. CDR3 DNA sequence: TGTGCCAGCAGCTTAGAGGACAGCAACACTGAAGCTTTCTTT.

DNA of the CDR3: TGTGCCTGGAGTCCCAGGGGATGGGGATCCTGGGGGACTGAAGCTTTCTTT. This gives the protein CAWSPRGWGSWGTEAFF. The chain employs TRBV30 and TRBJ1-1; maybe TRBD1 (6 bases). Germline assignment: CDR1 GTSNPN and CDR2 SVGIG (reference sequence). This CDR3 has 17 residues. V shed 2 bases and J shed 5 bases, with 24 bases lying between them.

This chain connects TRBV7-2 to TRBJ2-7, with TRBD2 matching over 11 bases. Germline trimming cut 1 base from V and 2 bases from J; bases unmatched to any gene: 4. This CDR3 region has 16 residues. Per germline, CDR1 SGHTA and CDR2 FQGNSA. The CDR3 DNA follows: TGTGCCAGCAGCTTAGAGGGGACTAGCGGAACCTACGAGCAGTACTTC. Translated: CASSLEGTSGTYEQYF.

This rearrangement joins TRBV30 to TRBJ1-6; 7 nucleotides align to TRBD1. This CDR3 contains 14 residues. After removal of 3 bases from V and 6 bases from J, the junction contained 5 bases not matched to a gene. Germline CDR1 reads GTSNPN; CDR2 reads SVGIG (reference sequence). In DNA form, the CDR3 reads TGTGCCTGGAGAACGGGACAGATTAATTCACCCCTCCACTTT. This gives the protein CAWRTGQINSPLHF.

The gene calls are TRBV7-8 and TRBJ1-1, with 8 bases fitting TRBD1. The V gene end was trimmed by 0 bases and the J gene end by 11 bases; junction bases not matched to a gene: 11. In germline, CDR1 is SGHVS, CDR2 FQNEAQ. The CDR3 contains 15 residues. CDR3 loop: CASSLAYRTGRDAFF. CDR3 DNA: TGTGCCAGCAGCTTAGCCTATCGGACAGGGAGAGACGCTTTCTTT.

This clone was picked up one time. The chain joins TRBV10-2 to TRBJ1-6, with 9 bases matching TRBD1. Trimming removed 5 bases from V and 6 bases from J; junction bases left unmatched: 5. This CDR3 comprises 15 residues. Germline values: CDR1 WSHSY, CDR2 SAAADI. The CDR3 here is CASSPEGQGNSPLHF. The CDR3 DNA follows: TGCGCCAGCAGTCCCGAGGGACAGGGTAATTCACCCCTCCACTTT.

The CDR3 DNA reads TGTGCCATCATGGGACACGTCGCGAACACCGGGGAGCTGTTTTTT. It encodes CAIMGHVANTGELFF. The chain employs TRBV10-3 and TRBJ2-2; D possibly corresponds to TRBD1 (6 bases). Germline CDR1 and CDR2: ENHRY and SYGVKD. The CDR3 is 15 residues long. V lost 7 bases to trimming and J lost 0 bases, with 12 bases between them.

This clone has a single count. The chain combines TRBV21-1 with TRBJ2-7; TRBD2, as called in the table, went unchecked against the DNA. TRBV21-1 is tagged as a pseudogene. This CDR3 is built from 14 residues. The CDR3 sequence is CASGTNRALYEQYF. CDR3 nucleotide sequence: TGTGCCAGCGGGACTAACAGGGCCCTCTACGAGCAGTACTTC.

This clone was seen just once. The V call is TRBV29-1, the J call TRBJ2-6; 7 nucleotides match TRBD1. Germline lookup yields CDR1 SQVTM and CDR2 ANQGSEA. The CDR3 length is 14 residues. The J segment lost 5 bases and the V segment lost 3 bases, leaving 4 bases of the junction unmatched. The DNA for the CDR3 is TGCAGCGTTGAGACAGGGACCAGGGCCAACGTCCTGACTTTC. Translated, it gives CSVETGTRANVLTF. Full variable domain (rest looked up from reference TRBV29-1 and TRBJ2-6): SAVISQKPSRDICQRGTSLTIQCQVDSQVTMMFWYRQQPGQSLTLIATANQGSEATYESGFVIDKFPISRPNLTFSTLTVSNMSPEDSSIYLCSVETGTRANVLTFGAGSRLTVL.

The chain joins TRBV6-5 to TRBJ2-3; D is perhaps TRBD1 (6 bases). This CDR3 comprises 16 residues. V gave up 1 base and J gave up 2 bases, with 13 bases separating them. Germline V gene sequence: CDR1 MNHEY, CDR2 SVGAGI. This CDR3 is CASSYLGAATTDTQYF. The DNA of the CDR3 is TGTGCCAGCAGTTACTTGGGGGCTGCAACCACAGATACGCAGTATTTT.

The chain couples TRBV7-2 to TRBJ1-1; 11 bases agree with TRBD1. The CDR3 spans 15 residues. V lost 5 bases, J lost 7 bases, and 9 bases stayed unmatched. CDR1 and CDR2 (germline): SGHTA, FQGNSA. In DNA form, the CDR3 reads TGTGCCAGCAGCCCGGGAGGACAGGGGGCAAATGAAGCTTTCTTT. Amino acid sequence: CASSPGGQGANEAFF.

This chain connects TRBV7-9 to TRBJ2-5; D remains ambiguous. The germline V gene has CDR1 SEHNR and CDR2 FQNEAQ (reference sequence). The V end lost 0 bases, the J end lost 4 bases, and 12 bases lay between the germline ends. CDR3 size: 15 residues. As DNA, the CDR3 is TGTGCCAGCAGCTTAGCGCGAGGTATTTCAGAGACCCAGTACTTC. The encoded protein is CASSLARGISETQYF.

The chain combines TRBV7-2 with TRBJ2-1, with D maybe TRBD2 (5 bases). This CDR3 comprises 13 residues. CDR1 and CDR2 from the germline V gene are SGHTA and FQGNSA. Trimming left V 5 bases short and J 7 bases short, with 12 bases between. The chain's CDR3 is CASSLRTENEQFF. Written as DNA, the CDR3 is TGTGCCAGCAGCCTGAGGACTGAGAATGAGCAGTTCTTC. The full variable domain, with the rest looked up from reference TRBV7-2 and TRBJ2-1, is GAGVSQSPSNKVTEKGKDVELRCDPISGHTALYWYRQSLGQGLEFLIYFQGNSAPDKSGLPSDRFSAERTGGSVSTLTIQRTQQEDSAVYLCASSLRTENEQFFGPGTRLTVL.

V usage is TRBV9 and J usage is TRBJ2-5; 7 positions agree with TRBD1. The germline CDR1 and CDR2 sequences are SGDLS and YYNGEE. J lost 4 bases, V lost 6 bases, and 6 bases had no gene match. The CDR3 is made up of 13 amino acids. The CDR3 is CASTRDSLETQYF. CDR3 sequence (DNA): TGTGCCAGCACCCGGGACAGTTTAGAGACCCAGTACTTC.

The genes are TRBV7-2 and TRBJ2-1; 9 bases agree with TRBD1. Trimming at V came to 5 bases and at J to 12 bases, leaving 8 bases not matched to a gene. Germline lookup yields CDR1 SGHTA and CDR2 FQGNSA. This CDR3 is built from 13 residues. The CDR3 region is CASSLKGQGWQFF. CDR3 in DNA: TGTGCCAGCAGCCTTAAGGGACAGGGTTGGCAGTTCTTC.

This clone has a single count. CDR3 sequence: CASSLARNYGYTF. The CDR3 DNA is TGTGCCAGCAGCTTAGCGCGGAACTATGGCTACACCTTC. The chain is built from TRBV7-8 and TRBJ1-2; D is ambiguous. V was pared by 0 bases and J by 2 bases, with 4 bases between. CDR1 and CDR2 from the germline V gene are SGHVS and FQNEAQ. This CDR3 comprises 13 residues.

The CDR3: CASSQDLGGETQYF. CDR3 DNA sequence: TGTGCCAGCAGCCAAGATCTGGGGGGAGAGACCCAGTACTTC. The rearrangement uses TRBV4-2 and TRBJ2-5; possible D gene TRBD2, 6 bases. From germline, CDR1 is LGHNA and CDR2 YNFKEQ. There are 14 residues in the CDR3. V dropped 0 bases and J dropped 4 bases, with 9 bases sitting between them.

CDR3 sequence: CSAKKGGNTEAFF. The CDR3 nucleotides read TGCAGCGCAAAAAAAGGGGGGAACACTGAAGCTTTCTTT. This sequence joins TRBV29-1 and TRBJ1-1, with D maybe TRBD1 (6 bases). V dropped 7 bases and J dropped 1 base, with 13 bases sitting between them. This CDR3 comprises 13 residues. Germline V lookup: CDR1 SQVTM, CDR2 ANQGSEA.

The chain combines TRBV18 with TRBJ2-3; TRBD2 agrees at 8 bases. CDR3 length: 15 residues. Germline V gene sequence: CDR1 KGHSH, CDR2 LQKENI. V was pared by 10 bases and J by 8 bases, with 17 bases of the junction left unmatched. DNA for the CDR3: TGTGCCACCTCCCCACTAGCGGTCCCGGAGGGTACGCAGTATTTT. It encodes CATSPLAVPEGTQYF.

V usage is TRBV19 and J usage is TRBJ1-4, with 7 nucleotides matching TRBD1. Germline V CDR1 and CDR2: LNHDA, SQIVND (reference sequence). The trim removed 5 bases at V and 0 bases at J, leaving 9 bases unmatched. The CDR3 sequence is 17 residues long. The CDR3 bases are TGTGCCAGTAGTCCCCCTGACAGGGCGGCAACTAATGAAAAACTGTTTTTT. This sequence encodes CASSPPDRAATNEKLFF.